Below, 6 T cell receptor beta chains from the same sample are listed, as sequenced in a study of T cell responses to AZD1222 COVID-19 vaccine. Sequencing used immunoSEQ multiplex PCR; TCRdb keeps in-frame clones, though not all of them. This table has roughly 80,000 clones, under 95% appearing once. The material sequenced was peripheral blood, taken on day 0 of MenACWY control vaccination. These receptors all stem from an adult in good health.

This chain uses TRBV3-1 (or the pseudogene TRBV3-2) with TRBJ1-6; D is perhaps TRBD1 (5 bases). The CDR3 runs to 15 residues. V dropped 0 bases and J dropped 10 bases, with 13 bases sitting between them. Germline CDR1 LGHDT, CDR2 YNNKEL (reference sequence). This CDR3 reads CASSQDLGRDSPLHF. As DNA, the CDR3 is TGTGCCAGCAGCCAAGATCTGGGGAGGGACTCACCCCTCCACTTT.

The chain has TRBV7-2 and TRBJ1-3; weak D call: TRBD1 (5 bases). V lost 5 bases, J lost 0 bases, and 8 bases lay in between. Germline V gene data show CDR1 as SGHTA and CDR2 as FQGNSA. The CDR3 has 14 residues. CDR3 coding DNA: TGTGCCAGCAGCGCGGGACTCTCTGGAAACACCATATATTTT. Translating gives CASSAGLSGNTIYF.

The chain links TRBV5-5 to TRBJ1-1; D is undetermined. The germline V gene has CDR1 SGHKS and CDR2 YYEKEE (reference sequence). CDR3 length: 14 residues. V was clipped by 4 bases and J by 4 bases, with 14 bases between them. CDR3 DNA sequence: TGTGCCAGCAGCGCGGCCCCCGGGCGCACTGAAGCTTTCTTT. This gives the protein CASSAAPGRTEAFF.

The V call is TRBV27, the J call TRBJ2-7; 9 positions match TRBD2. Germline CDR1 is MNHEY and CDR2 is SMNVEV (reference sequence). Losses at the gene ends were 8 bases for V and 3 bases for J; bases not matched to a gene: 17. There are 17 residues in the CDR3. The DNA for the CDR3 is TGTGCCAGCCGTCCAACATTCCCCGGGACTAGCAGCTACGAGCAGTACTTC. Amino acid sequence: CASRPTFPGTSSYEQYF.

V and J are TRBV30 and TRBJ2-3; TRBD2 is a possible D gene (6 bases). The CDR3 contains 15 residues. Germline CDR1 and CDR2: GTSNPN and SVGIG (reference sequence). V lost 3 bases and J 3 bases, leaving 16 bases between the germline ends. CDR3 loop: CAWSPSGEITDTQYF. CDR3 sequence (DNA): TGTGCCTGGAGCCCCTCGGGGGAGATAACAGATACGCAGTATTTT.

In this sample, this clone is medium-sized. V usage is TRBV2 and J usage is TRBJ2-7, with D tentatively TRBD2 (6 bases). Germline assignment: CDR1 SNHLY and CDR2 FYNNEI. The CDR3 length is 15 residues. The V end was cut by 1 base, the J end by 4 bases, with 14 bases between. The CDR3 region is CASSEGLASTYEQYF. Written as DNA, the CDR3 is TGTGCCAGCAGTGAAGGGCTAGCGTCGACTTACGAGCAGTACTTC.